The source of this TCR beta chain is a study of Ad26.COV2.S vaccination and SARS-CoV-2 variants (TCRdb year 2021). For the study in its entirety: Donors in the vaccine arm were drawn from COV1001, a phase I-IIa trial of Ad26.COV2.S in healthy adults that was multicentre, randomized, double-blind and placebo-controlled. Investigators remained blinded to trial group allocation during experiments and outcome assessment. Ad26.COV2.S was administered intramuscularly at 5 x 10^10 or 1 x 10^11 viral particles, either as a single shot or as two shots given 56 days apart. Trial participants were randomized into five groups of five: low-dose or high-dose Ad26.COV2.S given once or twice, or placebo on both occasions. TCRbeta repertoire sequencing served as the tool for gauging how specific and how broad the SARS-CoV-2-reactive T cell receptors were following Ad26.COV2.S vaccination. A total of approximately 32 samples were included in the TCR-sequenced set, comprising around 19 Ad26.COV2.S vaccine recipients, 5 placebo recipients and 8 SARS-CoV-2 convalescent individuals.

The immunoSEQ Assay was used to sequence TCRbeta CDR3 regions. After extraction, genomic DNA underwent amplification by bias-controlled multiplex PCR, followed by high-throughput sequencing. In the authors' own workflow: Collapsing and filtering of sequences were performed to quantify the absolute abundance of each unique TCRbeta CDR3 region. T cell fraction was estimated by normalizing TCRbeta template counts to usable DNA, with usable DNA measured through amplification of reference genes found in all nucleated cells. Repertoire TCRs were annotated as SARS-CoV-2-specific when V gene, CDR3 amino acid sequence and J gene were exactly matched to a known reactive TCR set. MIRA supplied the reference SARS-CoV-2 TCR set, which was filtered for enrichment in COVID-19-positive ImmuneCODE repertoires so that public or cross-reactive TCRs were removed. Using the MIRA antigens, annotated TCRs were further analysed by specific ORF or by position within an ORF. Breadth was defined as annotated unique rearrangements over total unique productive rearrangements; depth was the summed frequency of those rearrangements. Two-sided Wilcoxon rank-sum tests were applied when comparing TCR breadth between groups. TCRdb carries this immuneACCESS record with in-frame sequences only. Its versions omit some clonotypes, under half of them owing to an unresolved V gene in the studies checked, with the rest unexplained. For V, J and clone size, that table is used; D and trimming come from the DNA. This sample has 350,000 to 500,000 clones in its table, and around 91% of those were observed once. The biggest ten clones account for about 4.4% of the sample.

Broader findings and caveats from the paper: Ad26.COV2.S recipients had higher spike-specific TCR breadth than placebo recipients (P = 0.0014). Comparable non-spike TCR breadth was observed between vaccine and placebo recipients, consistent with only spike being contained in the vaccine. After vaccination, spike-specific CD8+ and CD4+ T cell responses were reported to show substantial breadth. It was noted by the authors that total T cell responses may have been underestimated by the TCR breadth and depth analyses. The study was not powered for comparison of responses between vaccine doses or regimens.

This clone was detected a few times. Its antigen is unknown. No clone much larger than this one lies a single base away; base qualities are absent. The intended sense of this specimen's treatment or condition label: around 19 received Ad26.COV2.S at low or high dose, single or two shots; 5 received placebo; per-sample allocation not given. Repertoires of vaccine and placebo recipients were sequenced from samples collected on day 63 after the first injection. Cohort 1b enrolled around 23 adults aged 18-55 years at a single site in Boston, USA, between 29 July and 7 August 2020. Ad26.COV2.S was a replication-incompetent adenovirus type 26 vector expressing a prefusion-stabilized SARS-CoV-2 spike protein from the original Wuhan strain. The CDR3 holds 14 amino acids from the cysteine to the phenylalanine. Only CDR3 DNA is held: 42 bases, read in frame from base 1. V was cut back by 5 bases and J by 2 bases, leaving a gap of 13 bases between them. CDR1 and CDR2, per the germline V gene (reference sequence), are SEHNR and FQNEAQ.

Source: peripheral blood, taken in a trial of Ad26.COV2.S vaccine versus placebo. This receptor was obtained from a person aged 18 to 59 who received the Ad26.COV2.S COVID-19 vaccine or a placebo. The chain links TRBV7-9 with TRBJ2-7; the best D guess is TRBD2, with 5 bases matching. The CDR3 protein: CASSPQPSPYEQYF. The bases read TGTGCCAGCAGCCCCCAGCCTAGCCCCTACGAGCAGTACTTC.